Below are 8 T cell receptor beta chains sequenced from a single sample in a study of blood T cells in healthy people across ages. Next came a second PCR, run for about 6 to 12 cycles, which used a sample-barcoded 5' primer along with a J-beta primer mix. TCRdb reanalysed the 5' RACE reads using MiXCR and keeps one entry per CDR3 protein. This table holds about a million distinct CDR3 sequences, 45% to 50% found once. Sequencing was performed on blood. The receptors were gathered from a man aged 25-45 years in good health.

This clonotype showed up just a few times. This rearrangement joins TRBV11-3 to TRBJ2-7; no clear D gene. The CDR3 is made up of 15 amino acids. The ends were cut back, 5 bases at V and 2 bases at J, with 16 bases in the middle. Germline CDR1 is SGHNT and CDR2 is YENEEA. The CDR3 nucleotides read TGTGCCAGCAGCCTCACATCTCTCGACACCTACGAGCAGTACTTC. Translated: CASSLTSLDTYEQYF. Filled out from reference TRBV11-3 and TRBJ2-7, the complete variable domain reads EAGVVQSPRYKIIEKKQPVAFWCNPISGHNTLYWYLQNLGQGPELLIRYENEEAVDDSQLPKDRFSAERLKGVDSTLKIQPAELGDSAVYLCASSLTSLDTYEQYFGPGTRLTVT.

DNA for the CDR3: TGCGCCAGCAGCCAAGGTGCAGGCGAGGGGGAGACCCAGTACTTC. Its protein product is CASSQGAGEGETQYF. The rearrangement joins TRBV4-1 to TRBJ2-5; D possibly uses TRBD1 or TRBD2 (5 bases each). Germline-derived CDR1 and CDR2 are MGHRA and YSYEKL. V was pared by 1 base and J by 5 bases, with 14 bases between. The CDR3 spans 15 residues.

This clonotype was seen only a few times. The gene calls are TRBV29-1 and TRBJ2-1, with D possibly TRBD1 on 7 matching bases. Germline V gene data show CDR1 as SQVTM and CDR2 as ANQGSEA. The CDR3 consists of 12 residues. V lost 6 bases to trimming and J lost 4 bases, with 10 bases between them. The CDR3 spells CSVRDSYNEQFF. For the CDR3, the DNA is TGCAGCGTGCGGGACAGTTACAATGAGCAGTTCTTC.

This clonotype was detected a few times. V gene TRBV28 combines with J gene TRBJ2-1, with D perhaps TRBD1 or TRBD2 (5 bases each). Germline loops: CDR1 MDHEN, CDR2 SYDVKM. Trimming removed 7 bases from V and 5 bases from J, with 15 bases in between. The length of the CDR3 is 14 residues. The CDR3 here is CASITPRDHNEQFF. CDR3 in DNA: TGTGCCAGCATTACCCCCAGGGACCACAATGAGCAGTTCTTC.

The rearrangement joins TRBV10-3 to TRBJ2-1; 8 bases map to TRBD2. The germline gives CDR1 ENHRY, CDR2 SYGVKD. This CDR3 contains 13 residues. V gave up 4 bases and J gave up 5 bases; unmatched junction bases: 1. The DNA of the CDR3 is TGTGCCATCAGTGGTAGCGGGGACAATGAGCAGTTCTTC. It yields the protein CAISGSGDNEQFF.

The genes are TRBV10-3 and TRBJ1-5; possibly TRBD1 for D (5 bases). The V gene's germline CDR1 is ENHRY and CDR2 SYGVKD. The CDR3 has 14 residues. Between the trimmed V and J ends, which lost 6 bases and 4 bases, there was a span of 13 bases. The CDR3, as DNA: TGTGCCATCAGCCAGGGAGTAGCAAATCAGCCCCAGCATTTT. Translating gives CAISQGVANQPQHF.

This clonotype was found a few times. The chain links TRBV2 to TRBJ1-1; D is undetermined. V was shortened by 6 bases and J by 0 bases, with 11 bases between the two germline ends. The CDR3 totals 14 residues. The germline gives CDR1 SNHLY, CDR2 FYNNEI. The CDR3 sequence: CASRADRLNTEAFF. DNA of the CDR3: TGTGCCAGCAGGGCAGACCGGTTGAACACTGAAGCTTTCTTT.

This clonotype was counted a few times. The chain employs TRBV4-1 and TRBJ1-2; tentatively, D is TRBD1 (5 bases). The CDR3 extends over 14 amino acids. Deletions cut 4 bases from V and 3 bases from J, with 12 bases between. The V gene's germline CDR1 is MGHRA and CDR2 YSYEKL. CDR3 DNA sequence: TGCGCCAGCAGCCCCCGGGACCTCGACTATGGCTACACCTTC. Amino acid sequence: CASSPRDLDYGYTF.